The source of this TCR beta chain is a study of shared clonotypes between healthy human individuals. Study-wide results and limits: Rarefaction curves obtained for sorted subsets showed sequencing incomplete despite large depth. Generation probabilities of non-shared clonotypes were lower (relative to those shared by all four donors).

Assay: immunoSEQ multiplex PCR; the TCRdb copy retains only in-frame clones and omits some. The table includes some 2,100,000 clones, about 92% detected once. As concerns this clone: Its specificity is unknown.

Naive-designated CD8 cells lacked CD45RO, were positively enriched for CCR7, and omitted terminally differentiated effector memory CD45RA+ cells. CDR1 is MNHEY and CDR2 is SMNVEV in the germline V gene (reference sequence). Trimming cost V 3 bases and J 4 bases, with 21 bases left between them. The length of the CDR3 is 17 residues. This chain links TRBV27 with TRBJ1-2; weak D call: TRBD1 (6 bases). The TCR sequence derives from a man younger than 30 in good health. Some clones in this sample may be carry-over from other donors' samples. Sequenced input: naive CD8+ T cells from PBMCs. The CDR3 spells CASSFTGPSPYLYGYTF. CDR3 coding DNA: TGTGCCAGCAGTTTCACAGGGCCCAGCCCTTACCTCTATGGCTACACCTTC.